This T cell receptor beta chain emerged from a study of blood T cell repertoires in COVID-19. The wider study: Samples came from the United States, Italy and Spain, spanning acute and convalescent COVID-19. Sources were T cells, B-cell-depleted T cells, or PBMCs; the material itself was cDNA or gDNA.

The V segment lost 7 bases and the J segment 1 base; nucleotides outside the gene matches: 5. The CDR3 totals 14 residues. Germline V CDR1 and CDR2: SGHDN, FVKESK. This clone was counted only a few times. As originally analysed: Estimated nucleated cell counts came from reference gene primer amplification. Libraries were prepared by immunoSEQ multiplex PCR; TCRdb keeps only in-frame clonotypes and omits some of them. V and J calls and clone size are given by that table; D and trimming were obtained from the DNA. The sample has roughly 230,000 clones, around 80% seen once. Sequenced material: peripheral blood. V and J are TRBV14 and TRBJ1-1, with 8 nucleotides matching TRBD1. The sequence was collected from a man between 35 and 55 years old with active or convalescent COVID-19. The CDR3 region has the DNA TGTGCCAGCAAACTAACAGGGGGGAACACTGAAGCTTTCTTT. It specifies CASKLTGGNTEAFF.